This T cell receptor (beta chain) appears in the sequencing data of a study of identical twins. This clonotype was counted many times. MiXCR was run by TCRdb on the 5' RACE reads, yielding one entry per CDR3 protein. The sample lists 400,000 to 550,000 distinct CDR3 sequences; around 24% were seen once. These data also featured in a second study, about T cells expressing NK-cell markers.

The sample consisted of CD4+ T cells sorted from blood. The source is a woman aged 18 to 35 in good health.

The CDR3 is CASSFGGGIWSNQPQHF. CDR3 coding DNA: TGTGCCAGCAGCTTTGGCGGAGGGATCTGGAGCAATCAGCCCCAGCATTTT. This sequence joins TRBV5-6 and TRBJ1-5; no clear D gene. Trimming took off 2 bases at V and 1 base at J, with 16 bases between the two ends. The CDR3 sequence is 17 residues long. Germline loops: CDR1 SGHDT, CDR2 YYEEEE. Looking up the rest from reference TRBV5-6 and TRBJ1-5 gives the full variable domain: DAGVTQSPTHLIKTRGQQVTLRCSPKSGHDTVSWYQQALGQGPQFIFQYYEEEERQRGNFPDRFSGHQFPNYSSELNVNALLLGDSALYLCASSFGGGIWSNQPQHFGDGTRLSIL.